Below, 30 T cell receptor beta chains from the same sample are listed, as sequenced in a study of sequential checkpoint blockade in melanoma. Clones were sequenced by immunoSEQ multiplex PCR, and TCRdb holds only the in-frame ones, with some missing. The sample holds tens of thousands of clones, 80% to 90% seen once. As for treatment: randomized to nivolumab then ipilimumab (arm A) or the reverse (arm B). The sequencing used CD8+ T cells sorted from blood (inferred from file names), collected from a patient given nivolumab and ipilimumab in sequence. Every receptor here comes from a human donor with melanoma.

The chain combines TRBV13 with TRBJ2-1; weak D call: TRBD1 (6 bases). Per the germline V gene, CDR1 is PRHDT and CDR2 is FYEKMQ (reference sequence). V was pared by 4 bases and J by 6 bases, with 7 bases between. This CDR3 contains 12 residues. CDR3 in DNA: TGTGCCAGCAGCTCACAGGGCAATGAGCAGTTCTTC. Amino acids: CASSSQGNEQFF.

The chain couples TRBV5-1 to TRBJ1-6, with D uncertain. The germline V and J ends were trimmed by 9 bases and 15 bases, with 7 bases remaining between them. CDR1 is SGHRS and CDR2 is YFSETQ in the germline V gene. CDR3 length: 8 amino acids. CDR3 residues: CAKRDLHF. CDR3 coding DNA: TGCGCCAAGAGGGACCTCCACTTT.

The CDR3 region has the DNA TGTGCCAGCAGTCCCCTGGGACAGGAAGTATCCTACGAGCAGTACTTC. This sequence encodes CASSPLGQEVSYEQYF. This chain connects TRBV28 to TRBJ2-7; 8 bases fit TRBD1. Germline lookup yields CDR1 MDHEN and CDR2 SYDVKM. The CDR3 has 16 amino acids. With 5 bases clipped from V and 1 base from J, the junction kept 10 bases outside the gene matches.

This clone has only a few counts. This chain connects TRBV6-1 to TRBJ2-7, with 10 positions matching TRBD1. Per the germline V gene, CDR1 is MNHNS and CDR2 is SASEGT. Trimming cost V 1 base and J 0 bases; bases outside gene matches: 0. The CDR3 is 15 residues long. CDR3 coding DNA: TGTGCCAGCAGTGAAGGGACAGGGGGCTCCTACGAGCAGTACTTC. This gives the protein CASSEGTGGSYEQYF.

This clone has only a few counts. This chain uses TRBV28 with TRBJ1-3, with 8 bases that match TRBD1. V lost 0 bases, J lost 7 bases, and 5 bases stayed unmatched. This CDR3 spans 15 amino acids. Germline values: CDR1 MDHEN, CDR2 SYDVKM. The CDR3 loop reads CASSLWDRVGNTIYF. CDR3 DNA sequence: TGTGCCAGCAGTTTATGGGACAGGGTAGGGAACACCATATATTTT.

J is TRBJ2-3 and V is TRBV28; D might be TRBD1 (6 bases). V was clipped by 6 bases and J by 6 bases, with 19 bases between them. The CDR3 is made up of 15 amino acids. CDR1 and CDR2 from the germline V gene are MDHEN and SYDVKM. The CDR3, as DNA: TGTGCCAGCAGCGAAACCCGGGACAATCGGGATACGCAGTATTTT. It is translated as CASSETRDNRDTQYF.

In its sample, this clone was seen a few times. The V call is TRBV6-5, the J call TRBJ1-3; D may be TRBD1 (5 bases). CDR3 length: 15 residues. Germline V lookup: CDR1 MNHEY, CDR2 SVGAGI. V shed 5 bases and J shed 2 bases, with 13 bases lying between them. CDR3 protein: CASSLEDNTGNTIYF. The CDR3 DNA follows: TGTGCCAGCAGTCTTGAGGACAACACTGGAAACACCATATATTTT.

The genes are TRBV10-3 and TRBJ1-3, with D unclear. The CDR3 runs to 17 residues. V lost 1 base and J 1 base, leaving 14 bases between the germline ends. Germline assignment: CDR1 ENHRY and CDR2 SYGVKD. The CDR3 DNA follows: TGTGCCATCAGTGAGTTCGGCCAGCGCTATTCTGGAAACACCATATATTTT. Translation: CAISEFGQRYSGNTIYF.

CDR3 residues: CASSMQLSYEQYF. The CDR3 region has the DNA TGTGCCAGTAGTATGCAGTTAAGCTACGAGCAGTACTTC. This chain links TRBV19 with TRBJ2-7; D unclear. Trimming removed 3 bases at V and 3 bases at J, with 9 bases between. Germline values: CDR1 LNHDA, CDR2 SQIVND (reference sequence). The CDR3 has 13 amino acids.

The V call is TRBV29-1, the J call TRBJ1-1; 7 bases agree with TRBD1. Looked up from germline, CDR1 is SQVTM and CDR2 is ANQGSEA. V lost 6 bases to trimming and J lost 6 bases; unmatched junction nucleotides: 7. CDR3 length equals 12 residues. The CDR3 protein is CSVQPGQPEAFF. The DNA for the CDR3 is TGCAGCGTACAACCGGGACAGCCTGAAGCTTTCTTT. Full variable domain (outside the CDR3, taken from reference TRBV29-1 and TRBJ1-1): SAVISQKPSRDICQRGTSLTIQCQVDSQVTMMFWYRQQPGQSLTLIATANQGSEATYESGFVIDKFPISRPNLTFSTLTVSNMSPEDSSIYLCSVQPGQPEAFFGQGTRLTVV.

The rearrangement links TRBV28 to TRBJ1-3; a possible D gene is TRBD1 (5 bases). Germline CDR1 MDHEN, CDR2 SYDVKM. The CDR3 covers 15 residues. Trimming took off 3 bases at V and 4 bases at J, with 13 bases between the two ends. CDR3 nucleotides: TGTGCCAGCAGTTTCCAGGGTTGGACGGGAAACACCATATATTTT. Translating gives CASSFQGWTGNTIYF. The variable domain in full, completed from reference TRBV28 and TRBJ1-3, reads DVKVTQSSRYLVKRTGEKVFLECVQDMDHENMFWYRQDPGLGLRLIYFSYDVKMKEKGDIPEGYSVSREKKERFSLILESASTNQTSMYLCASSFQGWTGNTIYFGEGSWLTVV.

The chain employs TRBV6-5 and TRBJ2-3; TRBD2 might be the D (5 bases). V was clipped by 6 bases and J by 6 bases, with 10 bases between them. Germline CDR1 is MNHEY and CDR2 is SVGAGI. The CDR3 has 12 amino acids. CDR3 protein: CASSIRGDTQYF. The CDR3 DNA is TGTGCCAGCAGCATTAGAGGGGATACGCAGTATTTT.

V usage is TRBV10-3 and J usage is TRBJ2-3; perhaps TRBD2 as D (7 bases). V lost 0 bases and J 0 bases, leaving 13 bases between the germline ends. The germline CDR1 and CDR2 sequences are ENHRY and SYGVKD. The CDR3 consists of 17 residues. The CDR3 nucleotides are TGTGCCATCAGTGAGTCTGCCAGGGGAGGGAGCACAGATACGCAGTATTTT. Residues: CAISESARGGSTDTQYF.

J is TRBJ2-2 and V is TRBV6-1, with D maybe TRBD2 (5 bases). The ends were cut back, 11 bases at V and 3 bases at J, with 13 bases in the middle. The CDR3 sequence is 13 residues long. Germline V gene lookup returns CDR1 MNHNS and CDR2 SASEGT. Here the CDR3 reads CAAKEVDTGELFF. CDR3 in DNA: TGTGCCGCAAAGGAGGTGGACACCGGGGAGCTGTTTTTT.

The chain recombines TRBV7-9 with TRBJ2-7, with D perhaps TRBD1 (6 bases). Germline V CDR1 and CDR2: SEHNR, FQNEAQ (reference sequence). This CDR3 region has 14 residues. The ends were cut back, 5 bases at V and 5 bases at J, with 16 bases in the middle. The CDR3 here is CASSTIPQGHEQYF. In DNA form, the CDR3 reads TGTGCCAGCAGCACCATTCCACAGGGCCACGAGCAGTACTTC.

The J gene is TRBJ2-1, the V gene TRBV9; 9 positions agree with TRBD2. Per the germline V gene, CDR1 is SGDLS and CDR2 is YYNGEE. The CDR3 is 15 amino acids. V lost 4 bases, J lost 0 bases, and 2 bases stayed unmatched. The CDR3 DNA follows: TGTGCCAGCAGCTTTAGCGGGGGCTCCTACAATGAGCAGTTCTTC. This encodes CASSFSGGSYNEQFF.

The chain employs TRBV28 and TRBJ2-7, with TRBD2 matching over 10 bases. The germline V gene has CDR1 MDHEN and CDR2 SYDVKM. The CDR3 runs to 20 residues. Trimming cost V 5 bases and J 1 base; bases outside gene matches: 20. The CDR3 DNA sequence: TGTGCCAGCAGTACGCCGGAACGGGCGATTGGACTAGCGGCGTCCTACGAGCAGTACTTC. Translated: CASSTPERAIGLAASYEQYF.

V gene TRBV27 combines with J gene TRBJ2-1; D not resolved. Germline V gene lookup returns CDR1 MNHEY and CDR2 SMNVEV (reference sequence). Trimming removed 6 bases at V and 7 bases at J, with 10 bases between. The CDR3 length is 12 residues. The CDR3 protein is CASRRVRNEQFF. The DNA of the CDR3 is TGTGCCAGCAGGCGTGTACGGAATGAGCAGTTCTTC.

The V gene is TRBV5-1, the J gene TRBJ1-1; tentative D call: TRBD1 (5 bases). The ends were cut back, 2 bases at V and 2 bases at J, with 10 bases in the middle. This CDR3 has 14 amino acids. The V gene's germline CDR1 is SGHRS and CDR2 YFSETQ. For the CDR3, the DNA is TGCGCCAGCAGCTTCGCAGGGCCTAACACTGAAGCTTTCTTT. Amino acid sequence: CASSFAGPNTEAFF.

The J gene is TRBJ2-3, the V gene TRBV27; D ambiguous. V lost 6 bases, J lost 6 bases, and 16 bases lay in between. Germline V gene data show CDR1 as MNHEY and CDR2 as SMNVEV (reference sequence). CDR3 size: 14 residues. CDR3 DNA sequence: TGTGCCAGCAGAACATTCACTACGACCGATACGCAGTATTTT. Its translation: CASRTFTTTDTQYF.

This chain connects TRBV2 to TRBJ1-1; 7 positions agree with TRBD1. This CDR3 comprises 15 residues. The V gene end was trimmed by 5 bases and the J gene end by 6 bases; junction bases not matched to a gene: 12. The germline CDR1 and CDR2 sequences are SNHLY and FYNNEI. The CDR3 region is CASSIQGEASSEAFF. The CDR3 DNA reads as TGTGCCAGCAGTATCCAGGGGGAGGCTTCTTCTGAAGCTTTCTTT.

The chain is built from TRBV9 and TRBJ2-1; 8 positions agree with TRBD2. Losses at the gene ends were 2 bases for V and 6 bases for J; bases not matched to a gene: 4. This CDR3 has 14 residues. Germline CDR1 reads SGDLS; CDR2 reads YYNGEE. CDR3 in DNA: TGTGCCAGCAGCGTGGGACTAGAAGGCAATGAGCAGTTCTTC. This codes for CASSVGLEGNEQFF. The entire variable domain, with the rest obtained from reference TRBV9 and TRBJ2-1, is as follows: DSGVTQTPKHLITATGQRVTLRCSPRSGDLSVYWYQQSLDQGLQFLIQYYNGEERAKGNILERFSAQQFPDLHSELNLSSLELGDSALYFCASSVGLEGNEQFFGPGTRLTVL.

This clone was seen a single time. The chain combines TRBV4-1 with TRBJ1-1, with D perhaps TRBD1 (6 bases). The CDR3 extends over 14 amino acids. Germline assignment: CDR1 MGHRA and CDR2 YSYEKL. V was trimmed by 3 bases and J by 4 bases, leaving 12 bases between them. In nucleotides, the CDR3 is TGCGCCAGCAGCCATACAGGGTCGGGCACTGAAGCTTTCTTT. It is translated as CASSHTGSGTEAFF.

This chain uses TRBV5-6 with TRBJ2-1; TRBD1 agrees at 8 bases. Germline V gene data show CDR1 as SGHDT and CDR2 as YYEEEE. The V segment lost 0 bases and the J segment 7 bases; nucleotides outside the gene matches: 6. The CDR3 covers 15 residues. The CDR3 DNA is TGTGCCAGCAGCTTGGCTCCAGGGGGCGGGAATGAGCAGTTCTTC. Its protein is CASSLAPGGGNEQFF. The whole variable domain, remainder taken from reference TRBV5-6 and TRBJ2-1, is DAGVTQSPTHLIKTRGQQVTLRCSPKSGHDTVSWYQQALGQGPQFIFQYYEEEERQRGNFPDRFSGHQFPNYSSELNVNALLLGDSALYLCASSLAPGGGNEQFFGPGTRLTVL.

The V and J genes are TRBV28 and TRBJ1-1; maybe TRBD1 (5 bases). Germline CDR1 reads MDHEN; CDR2 reads SYDVKM. This CDR3 has 14 residues. V shed 4 bases and J shed 5 bases, with 14 bases lying between them. CDR3 residues: CASSWGSSWTEAFF. The CDR3, as DNA: TGTGCCAGCAGTTGGGGCTCTTCCTGGACTGAAGCTTTCTTT. Looking up the rest from reference TRBV28 and TRBJ1-1 gives the full variable domain: DVKVTQSSRYLVKRTGEKVFLECVQDMDHENMFWYRQDPGLGLRLIYFSYDVKMKEKGDIPEGYSVSREKKERFSLILESASTNQTSMYLCASSWGSSWTEAFFGQGTRLTVV.

The DNA for the CDR3 is TGTGCCAGCAGCTTGGCGAGAAGGGGGTCCCACGAGCAGTACTTC. Translation gives CASSLARRGSHEQYF. The rearrangement joins TRBV5-6 to TRBJ2-7, with a possible D match to TRBD1 (6 bases). Per germline, CDR1 SGHDT and CDR2 YYEEEE. V lost 0 bases, J lost 5 bases, and 15 bases lay in between. CDR3 length: 15 residues.

The chain links TRBV25-1 to TRBJ1-4, with TRBD1 matching 9 bases. The CDR3 contains 16 residues. Unmatched junction bases numbered 9, after V lost 3 bases and J lost 7 bases. CDR1 is MGHDK, CDR2 SYGVNS, per germline. The CDR3: CASSDPSRQGGEKLFF. Here the CDR3 DNA reads TGTGCCAGCAGTGATCCCTCTAGACAGGGGGGTGAAAAACTGTTTTTT. The whole variable domain, filled in from reference TRBV25-1 and TRBJ1-4, reads EADIYQTPRYLVIGTGKKITLECSQTMGHDKMYWYQQDPGMELHLIHYSYGVNSTEKGDLSSESTVSRIRTEHFPLTLESARPSHTSQYLCASSDPSRQGGEKLFFGSGTQLSVL.

The rearrangement uses TRBV28 and TRBJ2-5, with 8 positions matching TRBD1. Per germline, CDR1 MDHEN and CDR2 SYDVKM. The J segment lost 2 bases and the V segment lost 2 bases, leaving 4 bases of the junction unmatched. The CDR3 has 15 amino acids. The CDR3 DNA follows: TGTGCCAGCAGTTTAAACAGGGGGTCGCAAGAGACCCAGTACTTC. It encodes CASSLNRGSQETQYF.

This chain connects TRBV28 to TRBJ1-6, with unresolved D. Trimming took 8 bases from V and 7 from J, leaving 18 bases between them. CDR1 is MDHEN and CDR2 is SYDVKM in the germline V gene. The CDR3 runs to 15 residues. CDR3 protein: CASCPREGLNSPLHF. The CDR3 DNA sequence: TGTGCCAGCTGCCCGCGGGAAGGCCTGAATTCACCCCTCCACTTT.

The rearrangement uses TRBV29-1 and TRBJ1-2; D possibly corresponds to TRBD1 (6 bases). CDR1 SQVTM and CDR2 ANQGSEA come from the germline V gene. V was clipped by 6 bases and J by 4 bases, with 15 bases between them. This CDR3 comprises 13 residues. The CDR3 reads CSVDTGLGYGYTF. The CDR3 bases are TGCAGCGTGGATACAGGGTTGGGCTATGGCTACACCTTC.